This record concerns one TCR beta chain sequence. Clones were read by immunoSEQ multiplex PCR, and TCRdb kept only the in-frame ones, dropping some. Among millions of clones listed, approximately 95% were seen once. CD45RO-negative cells were positively selected for CCR7, leaving out terminally differentiated effector memory CD45RA+ cells. Germline-derived CDR1 and CDR2 are MNHNY and SVGAGI (reference sequence). The V and J ends lost 7 bases and 11 bases, in that order; junction bases with no gene match: 13. The CDR3 length is 14 residues. The entry originates in a study of shared clonotypes between healthy human individuals.

V gene TRBV6-6 combines with J gene TRBJ1-5; 8 bases align to TRBD1. Sequencing was done on a sample of naive CD8+ T cells sorted from blood. This receptor was identified in a man aged 18 to 29 in good health. CDR3 bases: TGTGCCAGCAATACGGACAGGGAGTTCGTGACCCAGCATTTT. This translates into CASNTDREFVTQHF.